This T cell receptor (beta chain) was captured by sequencing in a study of blood T cell repertoires in COVID-19. As for the study in general: PBMCs, B-cell-depleted T cells, or T cells provided the cDNA or gDNA that made up the material.

Per the original data handling: Reference gene primers were amplified, and this amplification served to estimate nucleated cell counts. The data were produced by immunoSEQ multiplex PCR, yet TCRdb's version contains in-frame clones alone and is incomplete. V and J calls and clone size are those listed in that table; D and trimming were worked out from the DNA. The sample consists of about 280,000 clones, around four fifths of them appearing once. This CDR3 has 15 amino acids. The germline V gene encodes CDR1 KGHSH and CDR2 LQKENI. The V and J ends lost 3 bases and 4 bases, in that order; junction bases with no gene match: 4.

The specimen sequenced was peripheral blood. J is TRBJ2-1 and V is TRBV18; 9 bases line up with TRBD1. This clonotype originated in a woman aged 45-59 years who had recovered from COVID-19. The CDR3 loop is CASSPGTGNYNEQFF. In DNA form, the CDR3 reads TGTGCCAGCTCACCCGGGACAGGGAATTACAATGAGCAGTTCTTC.